Following are 15 T cell receptor beta chains from one sample sequenced in a study of T cells in Graves' hyperthyroidism and ophthalmopathy. Researchers took RNA transcripts and amplified the TCR beta CDR3 regions from them. HTBI primers were used for first-round RT-PCR of the TCR CDR3. TCRdb re-called the multiplex PCR reads through MiXCR, storing one row per CDR3 protein. The data contain hundreds of thousands of distinct CDR3 sequences, roughly 14% of them singletons. What was sequenced was blood. These receptors originate from a young man with Graves' ophthalmopathy.

The chain recombines TRBV2 with TRBJ2-1, with D perhaps matching TRBD1 or TRBD2 (9 bases each). CDR3 length: 17 amino acids. Trimming left V 6 bases short and J 5 bases short, with 23 bases between. Germline V gene sequence: CDR1 SNHLY, CDR2 FYNNEI. Here the CDR3 DNA reads TGTGCCAGCAGAAAGGACAGGGGACTAGCTCTGGACAATGAGCAGTTCTTC. Translated, it gives CASRKDRGLALDNEQFF.

Ten or more counts support this clonotype. The chain couples TRBV11-3 to TRBJ1-2; D may be TRBD1 (5 bases). Germline assignment: CDR1 SGHNT and CDR2 YENEEA. Trimming stripped 1 base from V and 8 bases from J, with 11 bases between. The CDR3 extends over 13 amino acids. As DNA, the CDR3 is TGTGCCAGCAGCTTAGGACCGGGGCGAGGCTACACCTTC. Protein: CASSLGPGRGYTF. The complete variable domain, with remaining parts taken from reference TRBV11-3 and TRBJ1-2, reads EAGVVQSPRYKIIEKKQPVAFWCNPISGHNTLYWYLQNLGQGPELLIRYENEEAVDDSQLPKDRFSAERLKGVDSTLKIQPAELGDSAVYLCASSLGPGRGYTFGSGTRLTVV.

This clonotype appeared many times. The chain recombines TRBV7-2 with TRBJ2-1; D not resolved. Trimming removed 0 bases at V and 1 base at J, with 13 bases between. This CDR3 region has 17 residues. Germline V gives CDR1 SGHTA, CDR2 FQGNSA. The CDR3 sequence: CASSLAGPMHSYNEQFF. CDR3 DNA sequence: TGTGCCAGCAGCTTAGCGGGCCCGATGCATTCCTACAATGAGCAGTTCTTC.

CDR3: CASSPSEAIGYTF. In DNA, the CDR3 is TGTGCCAGCAGCCCTAGTGAGGCGATCGGCTACACCTTC. V usage is TRBV7-9 and J usage is TRBJ1-2; unclear D gene. V was trimmed by 5 bases and J by 8 bases, leaving 15 bases between them. This CDR3 region has 13 residues. The germline V gene encodes CDR1 SEHNR and CDR2 FQNEAQ (reference sequence).

This clonotype was observed at least ten times. The CDR3 DNA reads as TGTGCCAGCAGCTTAGAAGAATTCAGGCCATCCTACGAGCAGTACTTC. Translation: CASSLEEFRPSYEQYF. The chain employs TRBV11-3 and TRBJ2-7; D is undetermined. Germline values: CDR1 SGHNT, CDR2 YENEEA. The CDR3 is made up of 16 amino acids. The V gene lost 0 bases and the J gene lost 1 base, with 13 bases spanning the gap.

This clonotype was seen many times. The chain recombines TRBV5-1 with TRBJ2-3; D unclear. This CDR3 has 14 amino acids. Trimming left V 1 base short and J 4 bases short, with 10 bases between. Germline V CDR1 and CDR2: SGHRS, YFSETQ. The CDR3 bases are TGCGCCAGCAGCTTGTTCCCAGTCCCAGATACGCAGTATTTT. This translates into CASSLFPVPDTQYF.

This clonotype showed up many times. This chain joins TRBV24-1 and TRBJ1-2; weak D call: TRBD1 (5 bases). The CDR3 contains 13 residues. Germline-derived CDR1 and CDR2 are KGHDR and SFDVKD. With 5 bases removed from V and 8 bases from J, the gap between germline ends came to 14 bases. CDR3 loop: CATSAGGASGYTF. The CDR3 bases are TGTGCCACCAGTGCAGGCGGGGCTTCGGGCTACACCTTC.

In this sample, this clonotype turned up many times. The chain couples TRBV20-1 to TRBJ2-7, with TRBD2 matching 11 bases. CDR1 is DFQATT, CDR2 SNEGSKA, per germline (reference sequence). This CDR3 has 13 residues. V shed 6 bases and J 2 bases; nucleotides not matched to a gene: 3. CDR3 in amino acids: CSATSGGTYEQYF. The DNA for the CDR3 is TGCAGTGCCACTAGCGGGGGCACCTACGAGCAGTACTTC.

The V gene is TRBV5-1, the J gene TRBJ2-2, with 9 bases matching TRBD1. Germline CDR1 is SGHRS and CDR2 is YFSETQ. The V segment lost 3 bases and the J segment 4 bases; nucleotides outside the gene matches: 1. This CDR3 is 14 amino acids long. Written as DNA, the CDR3 is TGCGCCAGCAGCTGGACAGGGGTCACCGGGGAGCTGTTTTTT. Translation: CASSWTGVTGELFF.

This clonotype was observed many times. This chain uses TRBV11-3 with TRBJ2-2; 9 positions agree with TRBD2. V was clipped by 0 bases and J by 5 bases; unmatched bases: 7. There are 17 residues in the CDR3. Germline CDR1 SGHNT, CDR2 YENEEA. Here the CDR3 reads CASSLEGGRALTGELFF. Written as DNA, the CDR3 is TGTGCCAGCAGCTTAGAAGGCGGGAGGGCCTTAACCGGGGAGCTGTTTTTT.

This clonotype was counted at least ten times. V gene TRBV3-1 combines with J gene TRBJ1-2; 7 bases are a match to TRBD1. J lost 8 bases, V lost 0 bases, and 9 bases had no gene match. Per germline, CDR1 LGHDT and CDR2 YNNKEL (reference sequence). There are 15 residues in the CDR3. CDR3 protein: CASSQDSQGSQGYTF. The CDR3 coding sequence is TGTGCCAGCAGCCAAGATTCACAGGGGAGTCAAGGCTACACCTTC.

This clonotype was counted ten times or more. The rearrangement links TRBV7-9 to TRBJ2-1, with 11 bases that match TRBD2. The V gene's germline CDR1 is SEHNR and CDR2 FQNEAQ (reference sequence). Germline trimming cut 5 bases from V and 6 bases from J; bases unmatched to any gene: 6. The CDR3 consists of 15 residues. In DNA form, the CDR3 reads TGTGCCAGCAGCCCAACTAGCGGGAGAAGCAATGAGCAGTTCTTC. Encoded protein: CASSPTSGRSNEQFF.

This clonotype was found many times. V is TRBV29-1 and J is TRBJ2-7; D uncertain. Germline values: CDR1 SQVTM, CDR2 ANQGSEA. This CDR3 comprises 13 residues. Trimming left V 6 bases short and J 2 bases short, with 14 bases between. CDR3 sequence (DNA): TGCAGCGTAACAGCCGAAATAACCTACGAGCAGTACTTC. Translated, it gives CSVTAEITYEQYF.

The rearrangement uses TRBV6-6 and TRBJ2-1; 9 bases line up with TRBD2. The trim removed 0 bases at V and 8 bases at J, leaving 11 bases unmatched. This CDR3 has 17 amino acids. CDR1 is MNHNY, CDR2 SVGAGI, per germline (reference sequence). Here the CDR3 DNA reads TGTGCCAGCAGTTACTCCCAGGGTAGCGGGAGACTCTATGAGCAGTTCTTC. Protein: CASSYSQGSGRLYEQFF.

This clonotype showed up many times. The chain has TRBV7-8 and TRBJ2-7; no clear D. The V end lost 1 base, the J end lost 0 bases, and 10 bases lay between the germline ends. Per the germline V gene, CDR1 is SGHVS and CDR2 is FQNEAQ. The CDR3 loop spans 15 amino acids. Here the CDR3 reads CASSLGDWGSYEQYF. CDR3 bases: TGTGCCAGCAGCTTAGGTGACTGGGGCTCCTACGAGCAGTACTTC.